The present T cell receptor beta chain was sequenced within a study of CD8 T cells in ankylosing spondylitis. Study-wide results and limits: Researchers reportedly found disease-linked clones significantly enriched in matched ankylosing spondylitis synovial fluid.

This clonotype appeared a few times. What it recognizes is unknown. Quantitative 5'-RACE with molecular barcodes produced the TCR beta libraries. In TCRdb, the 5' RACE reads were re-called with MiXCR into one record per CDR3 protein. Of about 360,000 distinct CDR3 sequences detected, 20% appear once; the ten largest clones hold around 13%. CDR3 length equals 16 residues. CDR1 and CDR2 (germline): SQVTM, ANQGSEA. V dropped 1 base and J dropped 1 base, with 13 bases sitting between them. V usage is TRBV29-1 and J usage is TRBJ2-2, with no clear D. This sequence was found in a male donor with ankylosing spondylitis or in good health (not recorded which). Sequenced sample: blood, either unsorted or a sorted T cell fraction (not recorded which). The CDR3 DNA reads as TGCAGCGTTGAAGTGGGTACCCGGAGGAACACCGGGGAGCTGTTTTTT. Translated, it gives CSVEVGTRRNTGELFF.